Listed below are T cell receptor beta chains from one sample, sequenced in a study of blood T cell repertoires in COVID-19. The table came from immunoSEQ multiplex PCR; TCRdb's copy has only in-frame clones and leaves some out. The sample gives about 270,000 clones, approximately 86% of which show up once; approximately 10% is in the top ten. Sequencing was done on a sample of peripheral blood. Receptors originate from a man in his forties or fifties with active or convalescent COVID-19. The CDR3 runs from the conserved cysteine through the conserved F or W. The D gene is left open where the match is weak.

TRBD2	TRBV5-1	TRBJ2-2	16	CASRRLGGRAAGELFF
NA	TRBV1	TRBJ1-5	14	CTSLGTGVGQPQHF
NA	TRBV12-3/TRBV12-4	TRBJ1-1	11	CASRRETEAFF
TRBD1	TRBV9	TRBJ1-2	16	CASSVTGQGADYGYTF
TRBD2	TRBV7-3	TRBJ2-1	15	CASSLGTSGSHEQFF
NA	TRBV24-1	TRBJ1-5	13	CATSEGVYQPQHF
TRBD2	TRBV3-1/TRBV3-2	TRBJ2-3	14	CASSPGEGPDTQYF
NA	TRBV5-6	TRBJ2-7	11	CASSLTFEQYF
NA	TRBV5-1	TRBJ1-5	13	CASRKGNNQPQHF
TRBD1	TRBV10-3	TRBJ2-7	12	CAIRDRDYEQYF
TRBD1	TRBV9	TRBJ2-3	18	CASSVAIGGDRVTDTQYF
NA	TRBV3-1/TRBV3-2	TRBJ1-2	13	CASSQGYGGGYTF
NA	TRBV4-2	TRBJ1-5	16	CASSQEGGRSNQPQHF
TRBD1	TRBV18	TRBJ1-1	16	CASSPRTGGTDTEAFF
NA	TRBV18	TRBJ1-2	13	CASSPGSGYGYTF
NA	TRBV18	TRBJ2-1	15	CASSPLSSAANEQFF
NA	TRBV18	TRBJ1-3	18	CASSPGSSGAFSGNTIYF
TRBD2	TRBV12-3/TRBV12-4	TRBJ2-7	12	CASSFGGRAQYF
NA	TRBV5-6	TRBJ2-7	12	CASSLPPYEQYF
NA	TRBV6-5	TRBJ2-7	14	CASSYNQGAYEQYF
NA	TRBV3-1/TRBV3-2	TRBJ2-5	15	CASSQAGLHQETQYF
NA	TRBV19	TRBJ1-1	13	CASSTQQNTEAFF
NA	TRBV6-6	TRBJ1-1	11	CASSPGPGAFF
TRBD2	TRBV5-4	TRBJ2-3	15	CASSRLAGVKDTQYF
NA	TRBV5-4	TRBJ1-2	13	CASRIQGDYGYTF
TRBD2	TRBV24-1	TRBJ2-1	15	CATRGTSGAYNEQFF
NA	TRBV27	TRBJ2-3	15	CASSVRLTPRDTQYF
NA	TRBV15	TRBJ1-5	13	CATTSGNNQPQHF
TRBD2	TRBV9	TRBJ2-3	15	CASSVSSGDTDTQYF
TRBD1	TRBV18	TRBJ1-2	14	CASSHGQGVYGYTF
NA	TRBV27	TRBJ2-3	14	CASGGVPLGDTQYF
TRBD2	TRBV7-9	TRBJ2-5	16	CASSLGLGLDQETQYF
NA	TRBV30	TRBJ2-1	14	CAWSRQELGGEQFF
NA	TRBV5-1	TRBJ1-1	18	CASSLAIIPGQQNTEAFF
NA	TRBV5-8	TRBJ2-7	16	CASSRRVRRLNYEQYF
TRBD2	TRBV2	TRBJ2-4	18	CASSDGQAGVLAKNIQYF
TRBD2	TRBV9	TRBJ2-1	16	CASSVGVTSVTNEQFF
NA	TRBV10-1	TRBJ2-4	16	CASSESAGVGKNIQYF
NA	TRBV5-1	TRBJ2-3	14	CASSSKGSTDTQYF
NA	TRBV18	TRBJ1-1	13	CASSPTENTEAFF
NA	TRBV5-1	TRBJ1-2	16	CASSPAQRPPTYGYTF
TRBD1	TRBV5-1	TRBJ1-1	17	CASSLRSGGTMNTEAFF
NA	TRBV4-1	TRBJ1-2	17	CASSQASRVSANYGYTF
TRBD2	TRBV2	TRBJ2-4	13	CASSGGVKNIQYF
NA	TRBV13	TRBJ1-2	13	CASSLVSDYGYTF
TRBD1	TRBV10-2	TRBJ1-3	14	CASSPQGDGNTIYF
NA	TRBV18	TRBJ1-6	16	CASSPFGGGYNSPLHF
TRBD1	TRBV3-1/TRBV3-2	TRBJ1-6	18	CASSQGTGVGSYNSPLHF
NA	TRBV7-2	TRBJ1-3	15	CASSLGGTVGNTIYF
NA	TRBV6-5	TRBJ2-1	14	CASSKQGPEGEQFF
TRBD2	TRBV19	TRBJ2-1	18	CASSIEASSGSSYNEQFF
TRBD1	TRBV10-3	TRBJ2-7	13	CAIRPGQGGEQYF
NA	TRBV30	TRBJ2-2	15	CAWSKTRVNTGELFF
NA	TRBV5-5	TRBJ2-1	13	CASSLEADFEQFF
TRBD1	TRBV18	TRBJ1-1	17	CASSQGTGTVQHTEAFF
NA	TRBV10-3	TRBJ1-1	14	CAIRLAGPNTEAFF
NA	TRBV4-1	TRBJ2-1	16	CASSRGTPSVYNEQFF
NA	TRBV5-1	TRBJ1-1	16	CASSPPVTGMNTEAFF